This entry lists 14 T cell receptor beta chains sequenced from one sample in a study of cytomegalovirus exposure and HLA in healthy donors (dated by TCRdb to 2016 to 2017). Libraries came from the immunoSEQ multiplex PCR assay. For the multiplex PCR, a mixture combining 60 forward primers for TCR Vbeta segments and 13 reverse primers for TCR Jbeta segments was used. What TCRdb holds here is the immuneACCESS table cut down to in-frame rearrangements. Part of the clones is not present; checked against another copy, under half of the missing clones reflect an unresolved V gene, and the others are unexplained. The table for this sample lists about 160,000 clones. 2.1% of the sample is in the top ten clones. The sequenced material came from PBMCs. These receptors were obtained from a young man in good health and CMV-seronegative.

The chain employs TRBV11-2 and TRBJ1-2, with a tentative D call TRBD1 (5 bases). Trimming pared 5 bases from V and 10 bases from J, leaving 14 bases between. CDR3 length equals 12 residues. Germline CDR1 and CDR2: SGHAT and FQNNGV. The CDR3 reads CASSRDRGDYTF. As DNA, the CDR3 is TGTGCCAGCAGCCGTGATAGGGGTGACTACACCTTC.

V is TRBV29-1 and J is TRBJ2-5; perhaps TRBD1 as D (6 bases). The J call is uncertain, as TRBJ2-7 better fits the DNA end. In germline, CDR1 is SQVTM, CDR2 ANQGSEA. This CDR3 comprises 13 residues. DNA for the CDR3: TGCAGCGTTGGGCGAACAGGGCTTTACGAGCAGTACTTC. Amino acid sequence: CSVGRTGLYEQYF.

The chain employs TRBV5-1 and TRBJ2-3; 10 bases match TRBD1. The CDR3 loop spans 15 amino acids. Germline V CDR1 and CDR2: SGHRS, YFSETQ. V lost 3 bases and J lost 3; bases outside the gene matches: 4. This CDR3 reads CASSWGQGSTDTQYF. The CDR3 DNA is TGCGCCAGCAGCTGGGGACAGGGGTCTACAGATACGCAGTATTTT.

The chain joins TRBV27 to TRBJ2-7; a possible D gene is TRBD1 (5 bases). Germline lookup yields CDR1 MNHEY and CDR2 SMNVEV (reference sequence). V lost 5 bases and J lost 6, with 14 bases in between. The CDR3 is made up of 13 amino acids. Here the CDR3 DNA reads TGTGCCAGCAGTCCCCTGGGGCGCTTCGAGCAGTACTTC. This sequence encodes CASSPLGRFEQYF.

The chain joins TRBV5-1 to TRBJ2-5; 10 bases line up with TRBD1. Trimming removed 3 bases from V and 5 bases from J; junction bases left unmatched: 4. The CDR3 sequence is 14 residues long. Germline assignment: CDR1 SGHRS and CDR2 YFSETQ. CDR3 sequence reads: CASSSGQGGETQYF. As DNA, the CDR3 is TGCGCCAGCAGCTCCGGACAGGGGGGGGAGACCCAGTACTTC.

V is TRBV5-8 and J is TRBJ1-1; 7 nucleotides align to TRBD1. The CDR3 is made up of 15 amino acids. Germline assignment: CDR1 SGHTS and CDR2 YDEGEE. The junction had 6 bases not matched to a gene; V was cut back by 4 bases and J by 0 bases. Here the CDR3 reads CASSHTGTVNTEAFF. For the CDR3, the DNA is TGTGCCAGCAGCCACACTGGGACAGTGAACACTGAAGCTTTCTTT.

The J gene is TRBJ2-7, the V gene TRBV9; 10 bases match TRBD2. Germline V gene data show CDR1 as SGDLS and CDR2 as YYNGEE. This CDR3 region has 15 residues. After removal of 0 bases from V and 3 bases from J, the junction contained 3 bases not matched to a gene. In DNA, the CDR3 is TGTGCCAGCAGCGTAGGGGCTAGCGGGAGCTACGAGCAGTACTTC. Protein sequence: CASSVGASGSYEQYF.

To note about this clone: One junction end disagrees with the germline gene, perhaps due to a read error. This rearrangement joins TRBV27 to TRBJ1-1; TRBD1 matches at 8 bases. The CDR3 sequence is 12 residues long. Germline CDR1 and CDR2: MNHEY and SMNVEV (reference sequence). The chain's CDR3 is CASSSTDRDTYF. CDR3 coding DNA: TGTGCCAGCAGTTCTACGGACAGGGATACTTACTTT.

The V gene is TRBV6-5, the J gene TRBJ2-1; D is possibly TRBD2 (7 bases). Germline V gene data show CDR1 as MNHEY and CDR2 as SVGAGI. This CDR3 has 14 amino acids. Between the trimmed V and J ends, which lost 5 bases and 6 bases, there was a span of 14 bases. The CDR3 spells CASSRAGEGNEQFF. CDR3 nucleotide sequence: TGTGCCAGCAGTAGGGCAGGGGAGGGCAATGAGCAGTTCTTC.

The V gene is TRBV19, the J gene TRBJ2-1; 7 bases are a match to TRBD1. The germline gives CDR1 LNHDA, CDR2 SQIVND (reference sequence). This CDR3 spans 17 amino acids. V lost 7 bases, J lost 0 bases, and 12 bases stayed unmatched. The CDR3 protein is CASNPGQRKGSYNEQFF. The CDR3 nucleotides read TGTGCCAGTAACCCGGGACAGCGGAAAGGCTCCTACAATGAGCAGTTCTTC.

The chain has TRBV18 and TRBJ1-4; no clear D gene. V gave up 1 base and J gave up 5 bases, with 8 bases separating them. Germline CDR1 KGHSH, CDR2 LQKENI. This CDR3 is built from 14 residues. In DNA, the CDR3 is TGTGCCAGCTCACCACGGGCAGAAAATGAAAAACTGTTTTTT. This gives the protein CASSPRAENEKLFF.

The chain is built from TRBV11-2 and TRBJ2-1; perhaps TRBD2 as D (6 bases). The CDR3 is 14 residues long. Germline V gives CDR1 SGHAT, CDR2 FQNNGV. Trimming removed 6 bases from V and 7 bases from J, with 16 bases in between. The CDR3 nucleotides read TGTGCCAGCAGGGAGCGGGTGGGGAGGAATGAGCAGTTCTTC. Translating gives CASRERVGRNEQFF.

The chain links TRBV5-6 to TRBJ2-1, with D uncertain. The CDR3 is 16 amino acids. Germline V gene data show CDR1 as SGHDT and CDR2 as YYEEEE. V was clipped by 0 bases and J by 0 bases, with 10 bases between them. CDR3 amino acids: CASSLVPLSSYNEQFF. CDR3 sequence (DNA): TGTGCCAGCAGCTTGGTGCCCCTCAGCTCCTACAATGAGCAGTTCTTC.

The chain is built from TRBV30 and TRBJ1-2, with D hard to call. The CDR3 has 11 residues. The germline V gene has CDR1 GTSNPN and CDR2 SVGIG (reference sequence). Trimming removed 7 bases at V and 2 bases at J, with 8 bases between. The CDR3 loop is CAYSNNYGYTF. The CDR3 DNA reads TGTGCCTACTCGAACAACTATGGCTACACCTTC.